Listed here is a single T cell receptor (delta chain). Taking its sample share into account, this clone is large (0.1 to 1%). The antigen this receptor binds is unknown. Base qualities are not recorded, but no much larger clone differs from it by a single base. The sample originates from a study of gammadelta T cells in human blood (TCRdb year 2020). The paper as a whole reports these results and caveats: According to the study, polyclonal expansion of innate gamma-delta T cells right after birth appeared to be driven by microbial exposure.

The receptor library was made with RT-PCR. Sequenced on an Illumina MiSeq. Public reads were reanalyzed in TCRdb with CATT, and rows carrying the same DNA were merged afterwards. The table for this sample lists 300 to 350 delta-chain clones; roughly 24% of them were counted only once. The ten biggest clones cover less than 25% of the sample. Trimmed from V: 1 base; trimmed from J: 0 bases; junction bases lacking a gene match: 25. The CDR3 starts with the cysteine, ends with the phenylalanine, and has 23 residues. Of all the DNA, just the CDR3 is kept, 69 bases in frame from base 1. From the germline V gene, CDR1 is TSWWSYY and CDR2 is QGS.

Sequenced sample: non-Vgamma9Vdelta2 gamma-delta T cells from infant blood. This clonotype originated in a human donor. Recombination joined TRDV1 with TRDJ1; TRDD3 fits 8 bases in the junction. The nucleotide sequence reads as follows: TGTGCTCTTGGGGAACACAAACCCCTTCTCCTTTACTGGGGGTTACTCTACACCGATAAACTCATCTTT. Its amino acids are CALGEHKPLLLYWGLLYTDKLIF.